A single sample gave rise to the 26 T cell receptor beta chains below, sequenced in a study of regulatory T cells in long-lasting Graves disease. HTBI primers from iRepertoire and Arm-PCR of CDR3 regions yielded the TCR beta libraries. Using its own MiXCR run on the multiplex PCR reads, TCRdb lists one record per CDR3 protein. The repertoire holds 500,000 to 700,000 distinct CDR3 sequences, with around 30% as singletons. Time point described: persistent/refractory GD, antithyroid drugs over 5 years with positive TRAb. Extracted PBMC RNA gave rise to the TCR library. This specimen was peripheral blood mononuclear cells (PBMCs), taken when the disease was refractory, from a patient treated with antithyroid drugs. The receptor source for this set is a female donor with Graves disease.

The CDR3 spells CSARLASAIYEQYF. The CDR3 DNA is TGCAGTGCCCGACTAGCGTCAGCAATCTACGAGCAGTACTTC. This rearrangement joins TRBV20-1 to TRBJ2-7; 8 bases are a match to TRBD2. V lost 6 bases, J lost 3 bases, and 10 bases stayed unmatched. Germline CDR1 DFQATT, CDR2 SNEGSKA (reference sequence). CDR3 length equals 14 residues.

In its sample, this clonotype was seen many times. This rearrangement joins TRBV12-3 or TRBV12-4 to TRBJ1-1, with D uncertain. This CDR3 comprises 17 residues. V lost 8 bases and J lost 1, with 23 bases in between. CDR3 amino acids: CASDTRQPGRTNTEAFF. In DNA, the CDR3 is TGTGCCAGCGACACTAGGCAGCCCGGCCGGACGAACACTGAAGCTTTCTTT.

V and J are TRBV29-1 and TRBJ2-7; the D gene could be TRBD1 or TRBD2 (5 bases each). The length of the CDR3 is 13 residues. The V gene's germline CDR1 is SQVTM and CDR2 ANQGSEA. Trimming removed 3 bases from V and 7 bases from J, with 16 bases in between. The CDR3 DNA follows: TGCAGCGTTGACGGGGCTACCCTACGTGAGCAGTACTTC. Protein: CSVDGATLREQYF.

A few counts support this clonotype. This chain joins TRBV11-2 and TRBJ1-2; D is uncertain. V was clipped by 3 bases and J by 5 bases, with 10 bases between them. The CDR3 is made up of 13 amino acids. The germline V gene encodes CDR1 SGHAT and CDR2 FQNNGV. This CDR3 is CASSFPRDYGYTF. The CDR3 nucleotides read TGTGCCAGCAGCTTTCCTCGGGATTATGGCTACACCTTC.

This chain joins TRBV27 and TRBJ2-7; 9 bases are shared with TRBD1. Per the germline V gene, CDR1 is MNHEY and CDR2 is SMNVEV (reference sequence). V shed 6 bases and J 2 bases; nucleotides not matched to a gene: 8. The CDR3 covers 15 residues. The DNA of the CDR3 is TGTGCCAGCAGACCGGGACAGGGCTACCCCTACGAGCAGTACTTC. It specifies CASRPGQGYPYEQYF.

The chain has TRBV6-1 and TRBJ1-1; D ambiguous. The CDR3 is 13 residues long. Looked up from germline, CDR1 is MNHNS and CDR2 is SASEGT. Trimming took off 6 bases at V and 3 bases at J, with 11 bases between the two ends. CDR3 residues: CASSKRGYTEAFF. Here the CDR3 DNA reads TGTGCCAGCAGCAAAAGAGGGTACACTGAAGCTTTCTTT.

The chain is built from TRBV10-3 and TRBJ2-7; perhaps TRBD2 as D (5 bases). Germline CDR1 reads ENHRY; CDR2 reads SYGVKD. The CDR3 totals 13 residues. V was clipped by 5 bases and J by 5 bases, with 13 bases between them. The chain's CDR3 is CAISWRSGDEQYF. The CDR3 nucleotides read TGTGCCATCAGTTGGAGATCCGGGGACGAGCAGTACTTC.

This clonotype was found a few times. The chain has TRBV14 and TRBJ2-5, with TRBD2 identical over 11 bases. Germline values: CDR1 SGHDN, CDR2 FVKESK. With 4 bases clipped from V and 2 bases from J, the junction kept 3 bases outside the gene matches. The CDR3 is 15 residues long. DNA for the CDR3: TGTGCCAGCAGCCGTAGCGGGAGGGTTCAAGAGACCCAGTACTTC. Amino acids: CASSRSGRVQETQYF.

In its sample, this clonotype was seen many times. The chain couples TRBV6-1 to TRBJ1-1, with 7 bases lining up with TRBD1. J was trimmed by 1 base and V by 7 bases; bases with no gene match: 9. The CDR3 is made up of 15 amino acids. Looked up from germline, CDR1 is MNHNS and CDR2 is SASEGT. This CDR3 is CASTPGGGRNTEAFF. CDR3 in DNA: TGTGCCAGCACCCCAGGGGGGGGGAGGAACACTGAAGCTTTCTTT.

This clonotype was recorded a few times. The chain joins TRBV6-1 to TRBJ1-2, with D uncertain. CDR1 is MNHNS, CDR2 SASEGT, per germline. The CDR3 totals 13 residues. Trimming removed 5 bases at V and 4 bases at J, with 11 bases between. In nucleotides, the CDR3 is TGTGCCAGCAGTCAACAGAGTTCCTATGGCTACACCTTC. Protein: CASSQQSSYGYTF.

This clonotype turned up a few times. V and J are TRBV6-5 and TRBJ1-2; D is ambiguous. Germline CDR1 and CDR2: MNHEY and SVGAGI. This CDR3 is 11 amino acids long. The V gene lost 1 base and the J gene lost 8 bases, with 5 bases spanning the gap. CDR3: CASSYLGGYTF. For the CDR3, the DNA is TGTGCCAGCAGTTACTTAGGGGGCTACACCTTC.

Comments on this clonotype: A junction boundary mismatches the germline segment, possibly from a read error. The rearrangement joins TRBV20-1 to TRBJ1-6, with D uncertain. This CDR3 has 14 amino acids. Germline CDR1 is DFQATT and CDR2 is SNEGSKA (reference sequence). For the CDR3, the DNA is TGCAGTGCCCGGAGTGCCTCCCATAATTCACCCCTCCACTTT. Translating gives CSARSASHNSPLHF.

In this sample, this clonotype turned up a few times. This chain connects TRBV20-1 to TRBJ1-1; a possible D gene is TRBD1 (5 bases). The CDR3 has 12 residues. V was shortened by 6 bases and J by 1 base, with 9 bases between the two germline ends. Germline CDR1 reads DFQATT; CDR2 reads SNEGSKA (reference sequence). The CDR3 DNA follows: TGCAGTGCCGCCAGGGCGAACACTGAAGCTTTCTTT. This translates into CSAARANTEAFF.

In this sample, this clonotype turned up many times. The rearrangement joins TRBV3-1 to TRBJ2-5, with D hard to call. The CDR3 consists of 15 residues. The germline V gene encodes CDR1 LGHDT and CDR2 YNNKEL (reference sequence). V was trimmed by 0 bases and J by 2 bases, leaving 10 bases between them. The chain's CDR3 is CASSQDLGPQETQYF. CDR3 coding DNA: TGTGCCAGCAGCCAAGATCTCGGGCCTCAAGAGACCCAGTACTTC.

The V and J genes are TRBV30 and TRBJ1-5; the D is unclear. The CDR3 loop spans 13 amino acids. In germline, CDR1 is GTSNPN, CDR2 SVGIG (reference sequence). V was pared by 3 bases and J by 0 bases, with 6 bases between. The CDR3, as DNA: TGTGCCTGGAGCTCAAATAGCAATCAGCCCCAGCATTTT. Translating gives CAWSSNSNQPQHF.

This chain links TRBV14 with TRBJ2-2; D is perhaps TRBD1 or TRBD2 (5 bases each). Germline V lookup: CDR1 SGHDN, CDR2 FVKESK. The CDR3 extends over 14 amino acids. With 4 bases removed from V and 1 base from J, the gap between germline ends came to 7 bases. CDR3 protein: CASSRDLNTGELFF. The CDR3 DNA reads TGTGCCAGCAGCCGGGACCTGAACACCGGGGAGCTGTTTTTT.

This clonotype was seen a handful of times. The chain carries TRBV29-1 and TRBJ1-1, with D maybe TRBD1 (5 bases). This CDR3 is 12 amino acids long. The germline V gene encodes CDR1 SQVTM and CDR2 ANQGSEA. The ends were cut back, 6 bases at V and 5 bases at J, with 13 bases in the middle. Written as DNA, the CDR3 is TGCAGCGTCGACAGTACGGGGACTGAAGCTTTCTTT. Its translation is CSVDSTGTEAFF.

This sequence joins TRBV12-3 or TRBV12-4 and TRBJ1-1, with 9 nucleotides matching TRBD1. Germline trimming cut 5 bases from V and 0 bases from J; bases unmatched to any gene: 10. There are 17 residues in the CDR3. CDR3 coding DNA: TGTGCCAGCAGTGCCCGGGGGACAGGGCTTATGAACACTGAAGCTTTCTTT. As protein: CASSARGTGLMNTEAFF.

This sequence joins TRBV5-1 and TRBJ2-1; maybe TRBD1 (5 bases). There are 15 residues in the CDR3. From germline, CDR1 is SGHRS and CDR2 YFSETQ. V was shortened by 0 bases and J by 9 bases, with 16 bases between the two germline ends. The CDR3 bases are TGCGCCAGCAGCTTGGTTCAGGGATCTACAAGTGAGCAGTTCTTC. Translation gives CASSLVQGSTSEQFF.

About this clonotype: A much larger clone differs by one base, so this may be a read error. The genes are TRBV11-2 and TRBJ2-5; 7 bases align to TRBD2. Germline V gene data show CDR1 as SGHAT and CDR2 as FQNNGV. V dropped 2 bases and J dropped 5; count of bases not matched to a gene: 11. There are 16 residues in the CDR3. CDR3 nucleotides: TGTGCCAGCAGCTTACGAGGCGGGAGTTTACGGGAGACCCAGTACTTC. Encoded protein: CASSLRGGSLRETQYF.

This clonotype has just a few counts. This chain connects TRBV18 to TRBJ1-1, with TRBD1 matching 8 bases. The germline V gene has CDR1 KGHSH and CDR2 LQKENI. The CDR3 runs 14 residues. With 8 bases clipped from V and 4 bases from J, the junction kept 9 bases outside the gene matches. CDR3 loop: CASSPLDRVTEAFF. The CDR3 DNA reads TGTGCCAGCAGCCCCTTGGACAGGGTCACTGAAGCTTTCTTT. Based on the CDR3 plus reference TRBV18 and TRBJ1-1, the full variable domain is NAGVMQNPRHLVRRRGQEARLRCSPMKGHSHVYWYRQLPEEGLKFMVYLQKENIIDESGMPKERFSAEFPKEGPSILRIQQVVRGDSAAYFCASSPLDRVTEAFFGQGTRLTVV.

This clonotype was counted ten times or more. The CDR3 DNA follows: TGTGCCAGCAGGGGCCTCTGGGACACTGAAGCTTTCTTT. It is translated as CASRGLWDTEAFF. V and J are TRBV28 and TRBJ1-1, with no clear D. In germline, CDR1 is MDHEN, CDR2 SYDVKM. Deletions cut 6 bases from V and 3 bases from J, with 11 bases between. The CDR3 is 13 amino acids.

CDR3 DNA sequence: TGTGCCAGCAGTTCACCCTTCGGGGGCTCTAATGAAAAACTGTTTTTT. Encoded protein: CASSSPFGGSNEKLFF. The rearrangement uses TRBV27 and TRBJ1-4; maybe TRBD1 (6 bases). CDR3 length: 16 amino acids. The V and J ends lost 4 bases and 3 bases respectively, with 15 bases between them. Germline CDR1 MNHEY, CDR2 SMNVEV (reference sequence).

This clonotype was recorded many times. The J gene is TRBJ1-4, the V gene TRBV7-9; D uncertain. Germline CDR1 and CDR2: SEHNR and FQNEAQ (reference sequence). V dropped 5 bases and J dropped 0 bases, with 10 bases sitting between them. The CDR3 runs to 15 residues. The CDR3 region has the DNA TGTGCCAGCAGCCCTCCCCGTACAACTAATGAAAAACTGTTTTTT. It specifies CASSPPRTTNEKLFF.

This clonotype was seen ten or more times. The chain couples TRBV10-3 to TRBJ1-4, with D possibly matching TRBD1 (5 bases). The CDR3 spans 17 residues. The germline V gene encodes CDR1 ENHRY and CDR2 SYGVKD. V was shortened by 3 bases and J by 0 bases, with 14 bases between the two germline ends. CDR3 in amino acids: CAISDWGRVATNEKLFF. The DNA for the CDR3 is TGTGCCATCAGTGATTGGGGACGGGTTGCAACTAATGAAAAACTGTTTTTT.

The chain is built from TRBV6-1 and TRBJ1-5, with TRBD1 identical over 7 bases. The germline CDR1 and CDR2 sequences are MNHNS and SASEGT. The CDR3 runs 16 residues. J lost 0 bases, V lost 6 bases, and 8 bases had no gene match. The CDR3 is CASRPGTAFSNQPQHF. The CDR3 DNA sequence: TGTGCCAGCAGACCCGGGACAGCTTTTAGCAATCAGCCCCAGCATTTT.